One T cell receptor beta chain is described in this entry. Sequencing was performed with immunoSEQ multiplex PCR; in TCRdb, only in-frame clones are kept and a portion is missing. The table lists approximately 180,000 clones, over 80% of them singletons, with 8% to 13% in the top ten. Germline lookup yields CDR1 SGHAT and CDR2 FQNNGV. The CDR3 sequence is 14 residues long. Trimming removed 3 bases from V and 8 bases from J, with 13 bases in between. This sample was taken from a study of T cell responses to AZD1222 COVID-19 vaccine. The chain uses TRBV11-2 and TRBJ1-4; no definite D call. This TCR was recovered from an adult in good health. This specimen consisted of peripheral blood, obtained on day 0 of AZD1222 vaccination. The CDR3 is CASSFQISSEKLFF. The CDR3 DNA reads as TGTGCCAGCAGCTTTCAGATTTCGTCGGAAAAACTGTTTTTT.